The present T cell receptor beta chain was sequenced within a study of lymphopenia after photon versus proton radiotherapy. General study results and limits: Larger post-nadir TCR diversity loss correlated inversely with survival in deceased patients. Proton therapy kept repertoires fairly stable, unlike photons, which gained effector/memory cells. Oligoclonal CD8+ Temra expansion after nadir drove photon patients' diversity drop. Authors raise, but do not show, better survival with proton therapy.

Comment on this clone: Its antigen is not identified.

Generated by immunoSEQ multiplex PCR, the TCRdb table keeps only in-frame clones and is missing some. The sample carries under 80,000 clones, around 86% recorded once. The sample consisted of peripheral blood, taken from a patient treated with photon-based radiotherapy. The clonotype was recovered from a man between 40 and 49 years old with gastric cancer.

CDR3 sequence reads: CSAVRTRGETQYF. CDR3 sequence (DNA): TGCAGCGCTGTCCGTACAAGAGGGGAGACCCAGTACTTC. The chain links TRBV29-1 to TRBJ2-5, with D maybe TRBD2 (5 bases). Trimming cost V 7 bases and J 5 bases, with 17 bases left between them. Germline CDR1 reads SQVTM; CDR2 reads ANQGSEA. This CDR3 has 13 residues.